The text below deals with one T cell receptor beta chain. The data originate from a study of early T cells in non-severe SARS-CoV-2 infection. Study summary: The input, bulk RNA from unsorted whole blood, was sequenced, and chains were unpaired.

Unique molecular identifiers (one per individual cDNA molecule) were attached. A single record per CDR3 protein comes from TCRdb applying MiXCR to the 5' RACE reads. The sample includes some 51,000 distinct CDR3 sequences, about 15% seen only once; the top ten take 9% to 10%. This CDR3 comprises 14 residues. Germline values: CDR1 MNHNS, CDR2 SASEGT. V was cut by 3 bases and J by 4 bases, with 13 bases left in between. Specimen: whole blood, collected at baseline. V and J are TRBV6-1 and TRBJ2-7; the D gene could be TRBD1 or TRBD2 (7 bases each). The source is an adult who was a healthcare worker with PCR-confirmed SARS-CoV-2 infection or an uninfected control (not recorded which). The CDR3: CASSDRGGPYEQYF. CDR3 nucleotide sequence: TGTGCCAGCAGTGACAGGGGGGGACCGTACGAGCAGTACTTC.